This entry concerns a single T cell receptor (beta chain). It lacks a known antigen. It has no much larger one-base neighbor in the sample; base qualities were not kept. The data were obtained in a study of cytotoxic CD8 clonotypes in ibrutinib-treated CLL (dated by TCRdb to the early 2020s). About the full investigation: The cohort was composed of 10 to 11 relapsed/refractory and around 14 treatment-naive patients; IGHV unmutated status was identified in 17 patients. Partial responses were observed in roughly 24 patients and complete responses in 2; after a median follow-up of around 68 months, remission was maintained in roughly 14 patients and progression was observed in some twelve. Response samples were taken after a median of approximately 13 months on treatment, ranging from roughly 6 to 36 months. On average, each sample yielded around 250,000 productive templates and tens of thousands of productive rearrangements. Of the approximately 86 people in the trial, about 27 had longitudinal samples available. Cryopreserved peripheral blood mononuclear cells were collected before treatment, at response, and at either disease progression or sustained remission. All remission and progressive disease samples were collected while patients were still receiving ibrutinib.

General findings and caveats noted by the study authors: Baseline clonality was found to be higher than that of age-matched healthy donors and was strongly correlated with circulating CD8+ T-cell counts. Clonality increased at ibrutinib response, stayed stable in sustained remission, and fell back toward baseline at progression. Sustained-remission and progressing patients did not have matched sampling times, and lymph node repertoires were not examined. Public clonotypes were rare and either shrank or stayed stable during treatment, and the rise in clonality at ibrutinib response reflected expansion of private clonotypes.

On a MiSeq, deep resolution sequencing aimed for a depth between 1 in 1 million and 1 in 200,000 T cells, with each clonotype covered around 9.2x on average. The immunoSEQ hsTCRB Kit was used to generate the TCR beta libraries. The paper's data handling went like this. The data were analyzed with ImmunoSEQ Analyzer and ImmunoSEQ Data Assistant, and V, D and J gene assignments followed IMGT definitions. Clonality, with values ranging from 0 to 1, was calculated as one minus the normalized Shannon entropy of productive rearrangement frequencies. Only overrepresented clonotypes making up at least 0.05% of the repertoire of each patient were included in the public clonotype analysis. Repertoires from thirteen age-matched healthy donors in immuneACCESS were used as clonality controls. What TCRdb holds here is the immuneACCESS table cut down to in-frame rearrangements. Part of the clones is not present; checked against another copy, under half of the missing clones reflect an unresolved V gene, and the others are unexplained. V and J calls and clone size are as listed in that table; D and trimming were resolved from the DNA. The sample table shows roughly 150,000 clones, and more than 75% are seen once. The ten largest clones represent roughly 2% of the sample.

What this sample's time point label stands for: eleven to twelve months on ibrutinib. For TCR beta library preparation, roughly 2.2 micrograms of genomic DNA were isolated from cryopreserved PBMCs. Longitudinal blood samples from CLL patients on ibrutinib monotherapy underwent high-throughput TCR beta sequencing. The patients were enrolled in a single-center, open-label phase 2 trial of ibrutinib monotherapy. The specimen was PBMCs, collected after 12 months of ibrutinib treatment. This clonotype was sampled from a human donor with chronic lymphocytic leukemia.

The CDR3 here reads CASSLTPRLPEKLFF. The DNA sequence follows: TGTGCCAGCAGCTTAACCCCCCGTTTACCTGAAAAACTGTTTTTT. The rearrangement combines TRBV7-9 with TRBJ1-4; no confident D gene assignment can be made. Taken from cysteine to phenylalanine, the CDR3 has 15 residues. Of the read, only the CDR3 DNA is kept; its 45 bases are in frame from base 1. Trimming costs V 2 bases and J 7 bases, and their ends lie 14 bases apart. Via the germline V gene (reference sequence), CDR1 is SEHNR and CDR2 FQNEAQ. Full variable domain (CDR3 extended with the reference TRBV7-9 and TRBJ1-4 proteins): DTGVSQNPRHKITKRGQNVTFRCDPISEHNRLYWYRQTLGQGPEFLTYFQNEAQLEKSRLLSDRFSAERPKGSFSTLEIQRTEQGDSAMYLCASSLTPRLPEKLFFGSGTQLSVL.